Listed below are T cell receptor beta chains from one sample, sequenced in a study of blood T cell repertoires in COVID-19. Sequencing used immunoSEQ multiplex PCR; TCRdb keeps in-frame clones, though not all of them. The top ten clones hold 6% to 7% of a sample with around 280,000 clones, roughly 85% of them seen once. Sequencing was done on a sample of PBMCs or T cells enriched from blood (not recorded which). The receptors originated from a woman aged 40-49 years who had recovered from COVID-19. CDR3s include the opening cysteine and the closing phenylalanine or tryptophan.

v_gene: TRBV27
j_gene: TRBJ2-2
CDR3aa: CASSTTGKTTGELFF

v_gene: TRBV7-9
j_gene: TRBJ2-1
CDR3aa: CASSSGLAGWSDNEQFF

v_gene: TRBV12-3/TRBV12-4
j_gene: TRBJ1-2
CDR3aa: CASSWGLTDGYTF

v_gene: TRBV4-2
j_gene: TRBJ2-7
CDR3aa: CASSQTSLDSGDEQYF

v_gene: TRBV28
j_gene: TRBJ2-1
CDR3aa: CASSTTTGGSYNEQFF

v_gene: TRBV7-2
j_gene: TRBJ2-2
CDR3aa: CASSPKAGGPTGELFF

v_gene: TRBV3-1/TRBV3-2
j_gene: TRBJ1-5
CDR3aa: CASSQDRRGESNQPQHF

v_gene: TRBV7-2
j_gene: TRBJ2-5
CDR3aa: CASSRGNQETQYF

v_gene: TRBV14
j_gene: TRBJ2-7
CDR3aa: CASSDRSASGRAKQYF

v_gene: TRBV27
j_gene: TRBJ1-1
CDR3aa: CASSSNQGSTEAFF

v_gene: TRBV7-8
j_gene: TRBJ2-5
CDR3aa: CASYQETQYF

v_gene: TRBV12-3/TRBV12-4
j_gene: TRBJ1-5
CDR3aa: CASSFGFYQPQHF